This T cell receptor (beta chain) is from a study of cytomegalovirus exposure and HLA in healthy donors. Study-wide background: An earlier analysis identified approximately 110 million unique TCR beta sequences in about 180 million T cells. The study's findings and limits: For most TCR beta V segments, an earlier analysis put the productive rate at about 87% or about 30% of the time. The presence/absence work took it that sequencing depth was about the same across donors.

V lost 0 bases and J 3 bases, leaving 7 bases between the germline ends. The CDR3 spans 14 residues. Germline-derived CDR1 and CDR2 are SGDLS and YYNGEE. Primers: 60 Vbeta forward and 13 Jbeta reverse. How the authors handled the data: Counted up in a later analysis, unique TCR beta chains came to about 80 million, with about 10 million shared. TCRdb keeps only in-frame clones here, not all; method: immunoSEQ multiplex PCR. V, J and clone size derive from that table, while D and trimming were established from the DNA sequence. This table holds about 200,000 clones. In regard to this clone: Its specificity is unknown.

The chain carries TRBV9 and TRBJ1-3, with a possible D match to TRBD1 (5 bases). The receptor was derived from a girl aged 2-9 years in good health and CMV-seropositive. Material: PBMCs. For the CDR3, the DNA is TGTGCCAGCAGCGTAGAAGGGGATGGAAACACCATATATTTT. Amino acids: CASSVEGDGNTIYF.